This T cell receptor beta chain was documented in a study of T cell repertoires in cytomegalovirus infection. Study-wide findings and caveats: Of the TCR beta families, the public ones yielded a cumulative frequency that identified carriers of CMV plus the relevant HLA.

A single count supports this clonotype. Its matching antigen is unknown. Each CDR3 protein is one row after TCRdb ran MiXCR on the reads. The data contain some 480,000 distinct CDR3 sequences, roughly a third of them singletons. Sequences were derived from cultured PBMCs, sampled from culture after CMV antigen stimulation. The TCR originated in a human donor in good health (CMV status not recorded). Some clones in this sample may be carry-over from other donors' samples.

The DNA of the CDR3 is TGTGCCAGCTCACCCTACGGGGCGGCCTACGAGCAGTACTTC. Protein: CASSPYGAAYEQYF. The rearrangement joins TRBV18 to TRBJ2-7; the D call may be TRBD1 or TRBD2 (5 bases each). The CDR3 is made up of 14 amino acids. In germline, CDR1 is KGHSH, CDR2 LQKENI. Between the trimmed V and J ends, which lost 3 bases and 2 bases, there was a span of 11 bases.